Below, 16 T cell receptor beta chains from the same sample are listed, as sequenced in a study of T cell responses to AZD1222 COVID-19 vaccine. TCRdb keeps only in-frame clones here, not all; method: immunoSEQ multiplex PCR. This repertoire shows around 160,000 clones, approximately 94% found once; its top ten account for 4% to 5.5%. The sequencing used peripheral blood, collected 28 days after the second AZD1222 dose. These receptors came from an adult who received the AZD1222 COVID-19 vaccine.

This rearrangement joins TRBV5-5 to TRBJ1-1; D ambiguous. The CDR3 sequence is 14 residues long. Germline assignment: CDR1 SGHKS and CDR2 YYEKEE (reference sequence). Trimming pared 3 bases from V and 7 bases from J, leaving 16 bases between. CDR3 residues: CASSSPLAVLEAFF. Here the CDR3 DNA reads TGTGCCAGCAGCTCTCCCCTGGCGGTGCTTGAAGCTTTCTTT.

The count of this clone is one. This chain links TRBV7-2 with TRBJ2-1, with no clear D. The ends were cut back, 8 bases at V and 4 bases at J, with 12 bases in the middle. CDR3 length: 13 amino acids. The V gene's germline CDR1 is SGHTA and CDR2 FQGNSA. The DNA of the CDR3 is TGTGCCAGCGGACCTCGTGGGTACAATGAGCAGTTCTTC. Amino acids: CASGPRGYNEQFF.

The genes are TRBV28 and TRBJ1-6, with D unresolved. Germline V gene lookup returns CDR1 MDHEN and CDR2 SYDVKM. The CDR3 extends over 16 amino acids. Between the trimmed V and J ends, which lost 4 bases and 12 bases, there was a span of 22 bases. The CDR3: CASSSGFGLGFGPLHF. The CDR3 region has the DNA TGTGCCAGCAGTTCGGGATTCGGGCTAGGATTTGGACCCCTCCACTTT.

The chain has TRBV18 and TRBJ2-7; D uncertain. Germline-derived CDR1 and CDR2 are KGHSH and LQKENI. The CDR3 is 12 residues long. V was shortened by 4 bases and J by 2 bases, with 6 bases between the two germline ends. CDR3 nucleotides: TGTGCCAGCTCACTTCAGACCTACGAGCAGTACTTC. Its protein is CASSLQTYEQYF.

The chain joins TRBV13 to TRBJ2-7, with 10 bases fitting TRBD1. Germline values: CDR1 PRHDT, CDR2 FYEKMQ (reference sequence). V trimming: 5 bases; J trimming: 2 bases; junction bases outside the gene matches: 3. There are 14 residues in the CDR3. The CDR3 protein is CASSGDRGPYEQYF. The CDR3 DNA reads TGTGCCAGCAGCGGGGACAGGGGTCCCTACGAGCAGTACTTC.

The chain couples TRBV19 to TRBJ2-1; no definite D call. The V and J ends lost 7 bases and 0 bases respectively, with 13 bases between them. Germline CDR1 LNHDA, CDR2 SQIVND (reference sequence). CDR3 length equals 15 residues. CDR3: CASTPGSSSYNEQFF. Here the CDR3 DNA reads TGTGCCAGTACCCCCGGCTCAAGCTCCTACAATGAGCAGTTCTTC.

The chain links TRBV4-3 to TRBJ2-1, with TRBD2 as a possible D gene (6 bases). Germline V gene sequence: CDR1 LGHNA, CDR2 YSLEER. This CDR3 comprises 15 residues. V lost 0 bases and J 5 bases, leaving 11 bases between the germline ends. The CDR3 loop reads CASSQDQAGNNEQFF. In nucleotides, the CDR3 is TGCGCCAGCAGCCAAGATCAGGCGGGAAACAATGAGCAGTTCTTC.

The CDR3 spells CATSDFSGRAVYEQFF. CDR3 nucleotides: TGTGCCACCAGTGACTTTAGCGGGAGGGCCGTTTATGAGCAGTTCTTC. The V call is TRBV24-1, the J call TRBJ2-1, with 11 bases that match TRBD2. The trim removed 4 bases at V and 8 bases at J, leaving 9 bases unmatched. Germline values: CDR1 KGHDR, CDR2 SFDVKD. CDR3 length equals 16 residues.

The rearrangement uses TRBV28 and TRBJ1-2; the match to TRBD1 covers 10 bases. This CDR3 region has 16 residues. V was clipped by 6 bases and J by 7 bases; unmatched bases: 14. Germline V CDR1 and CDR2: MDHEN, SYDVKM. The CDR3 DNA is TGTGCCAGCAGCACCCCTCCGGGACAGGGGCTAAGTGGCTACACCTTC. It is translated as CASSTPPGQGLSGYTF.

CDR3 coding DNA: TGCGCCAGCAGCCAGAACCCCCCCTTCACTGAAGCTTTCTTT. Its translation: CASSQNPPFTEAFF. The rearrangement links TRBV4-3 to TRBJ1-1; D is undetermined. CDR3 length equals 14 residues. Germline assignment: CDR1 LGHNA and CDR2 YSLEER. V was pared by 3 bases and J by 4 bases, with 12 bases between.

The rearrangement joins TRBV6-5 to TRBJ2-4, with TRBD2 as a possible D gene (6 bases). Germline V gene sequence: CDR1 MNHEY, CDR2 SVGAGI. Trimming pared 6 bases from V and 0 bases from J, leaving 12 bases between. There are 15 residues in the CDR3. CDR3 in DNA: TGTGCCAGCAGCAACGGCGGGAAAGCCAAAAACATTCAGTACTTC. Encoded protein: CASSNGGKAKNIQYF.

The chain has TRBV6-5 and TRBJ1-1; D is perhaps TRBD1 (6 bases). The germline gives CDR1 MNHEY, CDR2 SVGAGI. The CDR3 is made up of 13 amino acids. The V gene lost 10 bases and the J gene lost 7 bases, with 19 bases spanning the gap. CDR3 loop: CATSGGGSYEAFF. CDR3 in DNA: TGTGCCACTAGCGGTGGGGGCTCGTATGAAGCTTTCTTT.

The CDR3 loop reads CASSLGTSGRAPHEQFF. The CDR3 nucleotides read TGTGCCAGCAGCTTAGGGACTAGCGGGAGGGCCCCACATGAGCAGTTCTTC. The chain uses TRBV11-2 and TRBJ2-1; 15 bases fit TRBD2. The germline gives CDR1 SGHAT, CDR2 FQNNGV. The CDR3 length is 17 residues. V lost 1 base to trimming and J lost 8 bases; unmatched junction nucleotides: 6.

The rearrangement uses TRBV4-1 and TRBJ1-5, with D unresolved. From germline, CDR1 is MGHRA and CDR2 YSYEKL. This CDR3 contains 18 residues. The germline V and J ends were trimmed by 1 base and 2 bases, with 18 bases remaining between them. The CDR3 DNA follows: TGCGCCAGCAGCCAAGTCGCAGCCGTGACTGGGGGCAATCAGCCCCAGCATTTT. Encoded protein: CASSQVAAVTGGNQPQHF.

The V call is TRBV28, the J call TRBJ1-2; 9 bases are shared with TRBD1. The germline CDR1 and CDR2 sequences are MDHEN and SYDVKM. The V gene end was trimmed by 5 bases and the J gene end by 4 bases; junction bases not matched to a gene: 8. The CDR3 runs 15 residues. In DNA form, the CDR3 reads TGTGCCAGCAGTACGGACAGGGGCCCGATCTATGGCTACACCTTC. It codes for CASSTDRGPIYGYTF.

The chain combines TRBV7-9 with TRBJ1-2, with 7 bases matching TRBD1. The CDR3 sequence is 18 residues long. CDR1 is SEHNR, CDR2 FQNEAQ, per germline (reference sequence). With V trimmed by 5 bases and J by 1 base, 16 bases remained unmatched. CDR3 sequence reads: CASSDPTGTDFYNYGYTF. CDR3 bases: TGTGCCAGCAGCGACCCGACAGGGACAGACTTTTATAACTATGGCTACACCTTC.